This T cell receptor (beta chain) was observed in a study of cytomegalovirus exposure and HLA in healthy donors. On the study more broadly: An earlier analysis found some 120 million unique TCR beta sequences from approximately 200 million T cells.

Trimming cost V 0 bases and J 2 bases, with 8 bases left between them. Looked up from germline, CDR1 is LGHNA and CDR2 is YNFKEQ. CDR3 length: 14 amino acids. With regard to this clone: Antigen specificity is unknown.

The PCR had 60 Vbeta and 13 Jbeta primers. Sequencing used immunoSEQ multiplex PCR; TCRdb keeps in-frame clones, though not all of them. The sample records around 120,000 clones, over 80% being singletons. Whole-study results and caveats: The authors listed roughly 150 TCR beta chains as cytomegalovirus-associated. Reports indicate that TCR beta sequences accurately predicted the HLA-A and HLA-B alleles of most subjects. In a later analysis, an Asian-associated ancestry cluster reportedly showed fewer N-insertions than the approximately 670-donor mean.

The sequence was obtained from a boy under 18 in good health and CMV-seronegative. Material for sequencing was PBMCs. The chain combines TRBV4-2 with TRBJ2-7; no clear D. CDR3 nucleotides: TGTGCCAGCAGCCAAGATTCCGGAGCCTACGAGCAGTACTTC. Protein product: CASSQDSGAYEQYF.